The clone carrying this T cell receptor (beta chain) was seen a few times. Antigen unknown. What was sequenced were expressed TCRB transcripts, since all of the isolated RNA had been reverse transcribed. Sequenced by immunoSEQ multiplex PCR; TCRdb stores in-frame clones only, minus some. The sample records about 340,000 clones, 13% being singletons. The data belong to a study of beta chain features in type 1 diabetes. One heparinised draw, averaging about 110 mL, was taken per donor. CD4+ naive, central memory, regulatory and stem cell-like memory cells were sorted via CD45RO/CCR7/CD25/CD127/CD95/CD27. Study-level results: Moderately but significantly shorter TCRB CDR3s were found in Type 1 diabetes patients in all four CD4+ subsets. An over-representation of cells with high TCR expression could result from cDNA sequencing. Type 1 diabetes patients had VDJ junctions that carried fewer insertions and more deletions.

Sequenced input: naive CD4+ T cells from blood. The TCR sequence derives from a woman between 18 and 29 years old with type 1 diabetes.

CDR3 in amino acids: CASSPGTADYGYTF. CDR3 nucleotides: TGTGCCAGCAGCCCTGGGACAGCCGACTATGGCTACACCTTC. The chain couples TRBV7-9 to TRBJ1-2; 7 nucleotides line up with TRBD1. The CDR3 covers 14 residues. Losses at the gene ends were 5 bases for V and 3 bases for J; bases not matched to a gene: 6. Germline V gives CDR1 SEHNR, CDR2 FQNEAQ (reference sequence).